This record covers a single TCR beta chain. The entry originates in a study of beta chain features in type 1 diabetes. The authors reverse transcribed all of the isolated RNA, so sequencing captured expressed TCRB transcripts. The assay was immunoSEQ multiplex PCR, and TCRdb's table has in-frame clones only and misses some. The table includes 150,000 to 190,000 clones, roughly 11% detected once. There are 13 residues in the CDR3. Trimming pared 5 bases from V and 5 bases from J, leaving 12 bases between. Germline V lookup: CDR1 SGHAT, CDR2 FQNNGV. This TCR derives from a man between 18 and 35 years old in good health. The chain employs TRBV11-2 and TRBJ2-5; D is ambiguous. Sequenced input: central memory CD4+ T cells from blood. The CDR3: CASSPRVGETQYF. The CDR3 DNA reads as TGTGCCAGCAGCCCAAGGGTTGGGGAGACCCAGTACTTC.